The clone carrying this T cell receptor (beta chain) turned up a few times. Transcripts of RNA were the source for amplifying TCR beta CDR3 regions. Investigators did first-round RT-PCR with HTBI primers, then second-round multiplex PCR. TCRdb independently ran MiXCR on the multiplex PCR reads; one entry per CDR3 protein. The table includes roughly 400,000 distinct CDR3 sequences, 17% detected once. The data stem from a study of Graves' ophthalmopathy and Graves' hyperthyroidism. The CDR3 is 14 residues long. Germline CDR1 DFQATT, CDR2 SNEGSKA (reference sequence). V lost 1 base and J lost 5; bases outside the gene matches: 7.

Input material: peripheral blood. This rearrangement joins TRBV20-1 to TRBJ1-2; 7 bases fit TRBD1. This sequence was found in an adult woman with stable Graves' hyperthyroidism. The DNA for the CDR3 is TGCAGTGCTAGAGGGACAGGACGACGTTATGGCTACACCTTC. It encodes CSARGTGRRYGYTF.